The clone carrying this T cell receptor (beta chain) was observed many times. Germline and junction disagree at one end, which may indicate a read error. The read gets to within 3 residues of the CDR3 end, and the germline J gene fills in the rest. The sample originates from a study of T cell clonality in common variable immunodeficiency. Measured with immunoSEQ multiplex PCR; TCRdb has only the in-frame clones, and not every one. The specimen has roughly 79,000 clones, none found just once. CDR1 LGHNA and CDR2 YNFKEQ come from the germline V gene. The CDR3 is made up of 14 amino acids. The sample was peripheral blood mononuclear cells. The J gene is TRBJ1-2, the V gene TRBV4-2; tentatively, D is TRBD1 (6 bases). The sequence derives from a person between 18 and 70 years old in good health. The sequenced part of the CDR3 DNA is TGCGCCAGCAGCCATCATACCCTAGGGGGTGGC. Amino acids: CASSHHTLGGG. In full, the CDR3 is CASSHHTLGGGYTF.